One and the same sample provided the 15 T cell receptor beta chains below, sequenced in a study of T cell clonotyping in hematopoietic cell transplantation. Time point in this sample: recipient sample about 28 days before transplant, after cytoreduction. TCRdb keeps only in-frame clones here, not all; method: immunoSEQ multiplex PCR. The sample has under 30,000 clones, about 83% seen once. Here the sequenced sample was peripheral blood mononuclear cells, taken before stem cell transplant. The receptors shown here come from a woman aged 25 to 39 with chronic myeloid leukemia. Some clones in this sample may be carry-over from other donors' samples.

This chain uses TRBV4-1 with TRBJ2-5; possible D gene TRBD1, 5 bases. V lost 0 bases and J 3 bases, leaving 11 bases between the germline ends. Germline V gene lookup returns CDR1 MGHRA and CDR2 YSYEKL. The CDR3 is 15 residues long. The CDR3 loop reads CASSQDPTDKETQYF. The CDR3 DNA sequence: TGCGCCAGCAGCCAAGATCCGACAGACAAAGAGACCCAGTACTTC.

V usage is TRBV6-5 and J usage is TRBJ1-1; D gene uncertain. V was cut by 2 bases and J by 8 bases, with 6 bases left in between. The CDR3 extends over 11 amino acids. The V gene's germline CDR1 is MNHEY and CDR2 SVGAGI. CDR3 region: CASSYKREAFF. CDR3 DNA sequence: TGTGCCAGCAGTTACAAGAGGGAAGCTTTCTTT.

This chain joins TRBV7-2 and TRBJ2-1; 8 bases map to TRBD2. The CDR3 has 13 amino acids. CDR1 SGHTA and CDR2 FQGNSA come from the germline V gene. The ends lost 5 bases at V and 8 bases at J; junction bases unmatched: 5. The CDR3 DNA is TGTGCCAGCAGCGGGAGCGGGGGCTATGAGCAGTTCTTC. This sequence encodes CASSGSGGYEQFF.

V is TRBV9 and J is TRBJ1-1, with a tentative D call TRBD1 (6 bases). Per the germline V gene, CDR1 is SGDLS and CDR2 is YYNGEE. V was pared by 0 bases and J by 0 bases, with 9 bases between. CDR3 length: 15 amino acids. The DNA of the CDR3 is TGTGCCAGCAGCGTAGCTGACAGGCTGAACACTGAAGCTTTCTTT. It translates to CASSVADRLNTEAFF.

This chain joins TRBV4-2 and TRBJ1-2; no definite D call. V was shortened by 0 bases and J by 3 bases, with 17 bases between the two germline ends. In germline, CDR1 is LGHNA, CDR2 YNFKEQ. This CDR3 is built from 17 residues. The CDR3 is CASSQDLYGYFYYGYTF. The CDR3 DNA reads as TGTGCCAGCAGCCAAGACTTGTACGGATACTTCTACTATGGCTACACCTTC.

This clone has more than one count but fewer than ten. The rearrangement links TRBV2 to TRBJ1-5; D remains ambiguous. Trimming cost V 7 bases and J 3 bases, with 7 bases left between them. The germline gives CDR1 SNHLY, CDR2 FYNNEI. The CDR3 has 12 amino acids. The CDR3 spells CASKADNQPQHF. Here the CDR3 DNA reads TGTGCCAGCAAGGCAGACAATCAGCCCCAGCATTTT.

V and J are TRBV6-5 and TRBJ1-3; the D is unclear. V was pared by 0 bases and J by 2 bases, with 11 bases between. Germline assignment: CDR1 MNHEY and CDR2 SVGAGI. The CDR3 spans 16 residues. As DNA, the CDR3 is TGTGCCAGCAGTTACTCTATGGGGAAAGCTGGAAACACCATATATTTT. Translating it yields CASSYSMGKAGNTIYF.

This clone appeared once. This sequence joins TRBV19 and TRBJ1-5; TRBD1 agrees at 7 bases. Germline V gives CDR1 LNHDA, CDR2 SQIVND (reference sequence). V was clipped by 6 bases and J by 4 bases; unmatched bases: 9. The CDR3 loop spans 15 amino acids. The CDR3 region has the DNA TGTGCCAGTAGCACAGACAGGGCCCCTAATCAGCCCCAGCATTTT. Residues: CASSTDRAPNQPQHF.

This sequence joins TRBV4-2 and TRBJ2-1; no clear D gene. The CDR3 totals 15 residues. Germline lookup yields CDR1 LGHNA and CDR2 YNFKEQ. V lost 0 bases, J lost 3 bases, and 9 bases lay in between. The CDR3 DNA sequence: TGTGCCAGCAGCCAAGATCTCGGCAGCTACAATGAGCAGTTCTTC. This codes for CASSQDLGSYNEQFF.

Comments on this clone: Sequence at one end of the junction differs from germline and may be a read error. The chain combines TRBV2 with TRBJ1-2, with D possibly being TRBD1 (6 bases). The CDR3 extends over 12 amino acids. Per germline, CDR1 SNHLY and CDR2 FYNNEI. The CDR3 region is CASRFGTLVHPF. CDR3 DNA: TGTGCCAGCAGATTCGGGACACTGGTCCACCCCTTC. Combining the CDR3 with reference TRBV2 and TRBJ1-2 gives the whole variable domain EPEVTQTPSHQVTQMGQEVILRCVPISNHLYFYWYRQILGQKVEFLVSFYNNEISEKSEIFDDQFSVERPDGSNFTLKIRSTKLEDSAMYFCASRFGTLVHPFGSGTRLTVV.

The chain carries TRBV7-2 and TRBJ2-7; D is ambiguous. Trimming took 0 bases from V and 3 from J, leaving 9 bases between them. The germline gives CDR1 SGHTA, CDR2 FQGNSA. This CDR3 has 14 residues. The CDR3 DNA reads TGTGCCAGCAGCTTAGCTGGGGTCGACTACGAGCAGTACTTC. This codes for CASSLAGVDYEQYF.

This clone occurred a few times. The chain uses TRBV6-5 and TRBJ1-2; possible D gene TRBD1, 6 bases. Germline V gene sequence: CDR1 MNHEY, CDR2 SVGAGI. The CDR3 contains 13 residues. With 6 bases removed from V and 4 bases from J, the gap between germline ends came to 12 bases. The CDR3 region is CASREQGTYGYTF. In nucleotides, the CDR3 is TGTGCCAGCAGAGAACAGGGCACCTATGGCTACACCTTC.

The chain carries TRBV7-6 and TRBJ2-1; D possibly corresponds to TRBD2 (5 bases). Germline V CDR1 and CDR2: SGHVS, FNYEAQ. The CDR3 loop spans 13 amino acids. V lost 4 bases, J lost 15 bases, and 19 bases lay in between. CDR3 nucleotide sequence: TGTGCCAGCAGCTCCGGACCCAACAAAGAGGGGTTCTTC. Amino acids: CASSSGPNKEGFF.

This clone showed up just a few times. V gene TRBV2 combines with J gene TRBJ2-7, with no clear D. Looked up from germline, CDR1 is SNHLY and CDR2 is FYNNEI. V shed 4 bases and J shed 3 bases, with 7 bases lying between them. The CDR3 contains 12 residues. The CDR3 spells CASSGLVYEQYF. Here the CDR3 DNA reads TGTGCCAGCAGTGGTTTGGTCTACGAGCAGTACTTC.

The V call is TRBV30, the J call TRBJ1-5, with no clear D. This CDR3 has 12 amino acids. V lost 2 bases, J lost 4 bases, and 6 bases lay in between. The germline gives CDR1 GTSNPN, CDR2 SVGIG (reference sequence). The CDR3 region is CAWSLGNQPQHF. The CDR3 nucleotides are TGTGCCTGGAGTCTAGGGAATCAGCCCCAGCATTTT.